The rows below give T cell receptor beta chains drawn from one sample of a study of blood T cell repertoires in COVID-19. Sequencing used immunoSEQ multiplex PCR; TCRdb keeps in-frame clones, though not all of them. The sample holds some 150,000 clones, about 90% seen once. The specimen was peripheral blood. These receptors originate from a human donor in a cohort sampled during active COVID-19. The CDR3 runs from the conserved cysteine through the conserved F or W. A D gene is named only where the DNA matches it firmly. A clone size is listed for some rows: how often the clone was seen (once, few, many), or a class if it is expanded.

TRBV7-2,.,TRBD1,TRBJ2-1,CASSLSGGPYNEQFF,TGTGCCAGCAGCTTATCAGGGGGTCCCTACAATGAGCAGTTCTTC
TRBV9,.,.,TRBJ2-3,CASSVVGAGTDTQYF,TGTGCCAGCAGCGTAGTGGGGGCCGGCACAGATACGCAGTATTTT
TRBV5-4,.,.,TRBJ2-2,CASSFSTGELFF,TGTGCCAGCAGCTTTAGCACCGGGGAGCTGTTTTTT
TRBV11-2,.,TRBD2,TRBJ2-7,CASSPRGGAYEQYF,TGTGCCAGCAGCCCACGGGGGGGTGCCTACGAGCAGTACTTC
TRBV7-2,.,TRBD1,TRBJ2-7,CASSLQGAYEQYF,TGTGCCAGCAGCTTACAGGGGGCCTACGAGCAGTACTTC
TRBV28,.,TRBD1,TRBJ2-1,CASSSLGQGVNTLQFF,TGTGCCAGCAGTTCCCTCGGACAGGGGGTTAATACTTTGCAGTTCTTC
TRBV12-3/TRBV12-4,.,.,TRBJ2-7,CASSLGVMGPHF,TGTGCCAGCAGTTTAGGAGTAATGGGGCCCCACTTC
TRBV4-1,.,.,TRBJ1-5,CASSQGINRVQPQHF,TGCGCCAGCAGCCAAGGGATTAACAGGGTTCAGCCCCAGCATTTT
TRBV6-6,.,.,TRBJ1-5,CASSSTAPQPQHF,TGTGCCAGCAGTTCGACAGCCCCTCAGCCCCAGCATTTT
TRBV2,.,.,TRBJ2-3,CASSEWAGALTDTQYF,TGTGCCAGCAGTGAATGGGCGGGGGCTTTGACAGATACGCAGTATTTT
TRBV6-2/TRBV6-3,.,.,TRBJ2-6,CASSYLGLFREGVLTF,TGTGCCAGCAGTTACCTCGGGTTGTTTCGGGAAGGGGTCCTGACTTTC
TRBV2,once,TRBD1,TRBJ1-1,CASSEAATGGLNTEAFF,TGTGCCAGCAGTGAAGCAGCGACAGGGGGCTTGAACACTGAAGCTTTCTTT
TRBV4-3,.,.,TRBJ1-6,CASSQEYISYNSPLHF,TGCGCCAGCAGCCAAGAATATATCTCCTATAATTCACCCCTCCACTTT
TRBV28,.,.,TRBJ1-2,CASSLPHRASYGYTF,TGTGCCAGCAGTTTACCACACAGGGCCTCATATGGCTACACCTTC
TRBV7-7,.,.,TRBJ2-5,CASSLYGTPGETQYF,TGTGCTAGCAGCTTATATGGGACTCCAGGGGAGACCCAGTACTTC
TRBV18,.,TRBD2,TRBJ2-3,CASSPGRSGIAGGTQYF,TGTGCCAGCTCACCGGGGCGCAGCGGGATCGCCGGGGGTACGCAGTATTTT
TRBV9,.,TRBD2,TRBJ2-3,CASSVDPSGGGPDTQYF,TGTGCCAGCAGCGTGGATCCTAGCGGAGGTGGGCCAGATACGCAGTATTTT
TRBV27,.,TRBD1,TRBJ1-2,CASSPRQGYGYTF,TGTGCCAGCAGTCCACGACAGGGCTATGGCTACACCTTC
TRBV9,.,.,TRBJ1-4,CASSETTPGTTNEKLFF,TGTGCCAGCAGCGAAACGACTCCAGGGACAACTAATGAAAAACTGTTTTTT
TRBV5-8,.,.,TRBJ1-5,CASSLQQGPDQPQHF,TGTGCCAGCAGCCTACAACAGGGTCCCGATCAGCCCCAGCATTTT
TRBV7-9,once,.,TRBJ2-5,CASSSGSQETQYF,TGTGCCAGCAGCTCCGGGTCCCAAGAGACCCAGTACTTC
TRBV7-8,.,.,TRBJ2-7,CASSLAVDSYEQYF,TGTGCCAGCAGCTTAGCCGTGGACTCGTACGAGCAGTACTTC
TRBV5-1,.,TRBD1,TRBJ2-3,CASSFDLRDRGGRDTQYF,TGCGCCAGCAGCTTTGACCTAAGGGACAGGGGAGGTCGAGATACGCAGTATTTT
TRBV28,.,.,TRBJ2-3,CATNDGGEDTDTQYF,TGTGCCACCAACGACGGGGGAGAAGACACAGATACGCAGTATTTT
TRBV28,.,.,TRBJ1-6,CASTNPGLSYNSPLHF,TGTGCCAGCACCAACCCAGGGCTCTCCTATAATTCACCCCTCCACTTT
TRBV6-1,medium-sized,.,TRBJ1-6,CASSEAESSPLHF,TGTGCCAGCAGTGAAGCGGAGAGTTCACCCCTCCACTTT
TRBV6-5,.,.,TRBJ2-3,CAIGEDRRGTDTQYF,TGTGCCATCGGCGAGGATCGGCGAGGCACAGATACGCAGTATTTT
TRBV24-1,.,TRBD1,TRBJ2-3,CATRGATGGQGISTDTQYF,TGTGCCACCAGGGGTGCCACCGGGGGACAGGGGATTAGCACAGATACGCAGTATTTT
TRBV3-1/TRBV3-2,.,.,TRBJ1-2,CASSQDQREWGYTF,TGTGCCAGCAGCCAAGATCAAAGGGAGTGGGGCTACACCTTC
TRBV7-2,.,TRBD2,TRBJ2-7,CASSLSRGGGAYEQYF,TGTGCCAGCAGCTTAAGTCGGGGCGGGGGAGCCTACGAGCAGTACTTC